This T cell receptor beta chain was identified in a study of blood T cell repertoires in COVID-19. About the research overall: PBMCs, B-cell-depleted T cells, or T cells were the source of the cDNA or gDNA that made up the material.

This clone was recorded only once. V trimming: 2 bases; J trimming: 7 bases; junction bases outside the gene matches: 13. CDR3 length equals 18 residues. Germline CDR1 GTSNPN, CDR2 SVGIG (reference sequence). Here immunoSEQ multiplex PCR was the method, and the copy in TCRdb shows in-frame clones only, minus some. The repertoire includes about 190,000 clones, about 85% of them detected once, and 1.1% sits in the top ten. This receptor was taken from a man aged 25 to 40 with acute or convalescent COVID-19. V is TRBV30 and J is TRBJ2-2, with TRBD2 matching 13 bases. The sample was peripheral blood. The CDR3 sequence is CAWSIRTSGRAVGGELFF. Here the CDR3 DNA reads TGTGCCTGGAGTATACGAACTAGCGGGAGGGCCGTAGGCGGGGAGCTGTTTTTT.